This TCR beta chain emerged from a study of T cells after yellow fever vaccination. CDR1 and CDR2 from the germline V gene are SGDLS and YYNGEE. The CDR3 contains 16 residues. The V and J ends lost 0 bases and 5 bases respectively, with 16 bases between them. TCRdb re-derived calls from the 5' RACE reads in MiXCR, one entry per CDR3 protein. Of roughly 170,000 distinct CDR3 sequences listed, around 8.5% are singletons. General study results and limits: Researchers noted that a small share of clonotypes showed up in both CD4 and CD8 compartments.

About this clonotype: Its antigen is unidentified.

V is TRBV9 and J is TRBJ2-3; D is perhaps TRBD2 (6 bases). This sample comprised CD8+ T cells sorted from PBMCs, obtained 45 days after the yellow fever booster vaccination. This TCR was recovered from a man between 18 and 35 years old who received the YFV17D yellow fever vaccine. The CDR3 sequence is CASSVAPDGGGDTQYF. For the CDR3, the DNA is TGTGCCAGCAGCGTAGCCCCCGACGGGGGAGGAGATACGCAGTATTTT. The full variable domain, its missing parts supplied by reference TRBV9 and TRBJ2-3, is DSGVTQTPKHLITATGQRVTLRCSPRSGDLSVYWYQQSLDQGLQFLIQYYNGEERAKGNILERFSAQQFPDLHSELNLSSLELGDSALYFCASSVAPDGGGDTQYFGPGTRLTVL.